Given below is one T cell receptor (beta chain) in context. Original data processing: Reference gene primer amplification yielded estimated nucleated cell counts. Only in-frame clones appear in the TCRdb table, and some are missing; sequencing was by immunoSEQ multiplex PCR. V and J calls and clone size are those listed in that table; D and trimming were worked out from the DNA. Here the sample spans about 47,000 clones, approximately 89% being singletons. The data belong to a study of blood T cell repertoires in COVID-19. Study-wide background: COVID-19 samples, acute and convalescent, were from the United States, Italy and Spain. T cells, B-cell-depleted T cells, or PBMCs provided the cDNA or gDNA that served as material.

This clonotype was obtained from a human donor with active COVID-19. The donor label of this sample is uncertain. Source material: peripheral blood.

CDR3 amino acids: CASSLTTGGKNQPQHF. In DNA form, the CDR3 reads TGTGCCAGCAGCCTAACGACAGGGGGGAAAAATCAGCCCCAGCATTTT. The chain has TRBV7-2 and TRBJ1-5, with 9 bases matching TRBD1. Germline V lookup: CDR1 SGHTA, CDR2 FQGNSA. The CDR3 is 16 residues long. After removal of 5 bases from V and 4 bases from J, the junction contained 9 bases not matched to a gene.